The 2 T cell receptor beta chains in this list originate from one sample, sequenced in a study of regulatory T cells in long-lasting Graves disease. Time point noted: newly diagnosed GD, antithyroid drugs for less than 3 months. There was RNA extracted from PBMCs, and the TCR library was made from it. Building of the TCR beta libraries involved iRepertoire HTBI primers and Arm-PCR of CDR3 regions. TCRdb itself ran the multiplex PCR reads through MiXCR, one entry per CDR3 protein. The sample has some 220,000 distinct CDR3 sequences; roughly 19% are singletons. The data also belong to a second study, concerning T cells in Graves' hyperthyroidism and ophthalmopathy.

The sequenced sample was peripheral blood mononuclear cells (PBMCs), obtained at new diagnosis, from a patient treated with antithyroid drugs. The receptor source for this set is a woman aged 25 to 45 with Graves disease.

This clonotype was recorded at least ten times. The rearrangement uses TRBV24-1 and TRBJ1-1, with 11 bases fitting TRBD1. The V gene's germline CDR1 is KGHDR and CDR2 SFDVKD. The CDR3 runs to 15 residues. After removal of 6 bases from V and 4 bases from J, the junction contained 6 bases not matched to a gene. The CDR3: CATSLSGTGGTEAFF. The CDR3 nucleotides are TGTGCCACCAGTCTTTCCGGGACAGGGGGCACTGAAGCTTTCTTT.

This clonotype was seen many times. The chain joins TRBV7-2 to TRBJ2-7; the D gene is possibly TRBD1 (6 bases). CDR1 and CDR2 (germline): SGHTA, FQGNSA. Trimming left V 4 bases short and J 3 bases short, with 16 bases between. The CDR3 extends over 15 amino acids. CDR3 in amino acids: CASSYHGQGHYEQYF. CDR3 sequence (DNA): TGTGCCAGCAGCTACCACGGGCAGGGGCACTACGAGCAGTACTTC.